The 10 T cell receptor beta chains below all came from one sample that was sequenced in a study of T-cell reconstitution after alpha-beta-depleted transplantation in children. Unique molecular identifiers were used in preparing the TCRbeta library. MiXCR, run by TCRdb on the PCR reads, gives a single entry per CDR3 protein. The sample lists 400,000 to 450,000 distinct CDR3 sequences, roughly two fifths seen once, with around 29% in the top ten. The sequenced sample was PBMCs, obtained before TCRalphabeta/CD19-depleted stem cell transplant. These receptor sequences come from a girl aged 2 to 10 with aplastic anemia, due to receive a stem cell transplant.

This clonotype was detected a few times. The CDR3: CASSFRGRGNEQFF. CDR3 DNA: TGTGCCAGCAGTTTCAGGGGTCGTGGAAATGAGCAGTTCTTC. This chain joins TRBV28 and TRBJ2-1; tentatively, D is TRBD1 (6 bases). Trimming left V 3 bases short and J 7 bases short, with 13 bases between. Per germline, CDR1 MDHEN and CDR2 SYDVKM. CDR3 size: 14 residues.

This clonotype was counted only a few times. The gene calls are TRBV15 and TRBJ2-1; 14 nucleotides align to TRBD2. The CDR3 is made up of 17 amino acids. With 1 base clipped from V and 5 bases from J, the junction kept 4 bases outside the gene matches. Germline assignment: CDR1 LNHNV and CDR2 YYDKDF (reference sequence). The CDR3 reads CATSRAPGLAGDNEQFF. CDR3 nucleotides: TGTGCCACCAGCAGAGCCCCGGGACTAGCGGGGGACAATGAGCAGTTCTTC.

This clonotype came up a few times. V and J are TRBV20-1 and TRBJ2-3, with TRBD2 identical over 9 bases. The ends lost 0 bases at V and 7 bases at J; junction bases unmatched: 5. The CDR3 runs to 14 residues. Germline V gene sequence: CDR1 DFQATT, CDR2 SNEGSKA (reference sequence). CDR3 bases: TGCAGTGCTAGAGATCATCTAGCGGGACATACGCAGTATTTT. Protein product: CSARDHLAGHTQYF.

This clonotype appeared a few times. The V gene is TRBV6-5, the J gene TRBJ2-3; D may match TRBD1 or TRBD2 (6 bases each). Trimming removed 0 bases at V and 1 base at J, with 20 bases between. Germline values: CDR1 MNHEY, CDR2 SVGAGI. This CDR3 has 19 amino acids. The CDR3 coding sequence is TGTGCCAGCAGTTACTCTCTTATGGGGCCGGGGGCCGGCACAGATACGCAGTATTTT. Encoded protein: CASSYSLMGPGAGTDTQYF.

This chain uses TRBV3-1 with TRBJ2-7, with 8 bases that match TRBD2. The CDR3 runs to 14 residues. The J segment lost 6 bases and the V segment lost 4 bases, leaving 8 bases of the junction unmatched. CDR1 LGHDT and CDR2 YNNKEL come from the germline V gene (reference sequence). CDR3 residues: CASSLPGSGGEQYF. CDR3 DNA sequence: TGTGCCAGCAGCCTACCGGGAAGCGGGGGCGAGCAGTACTTC.

This clonotype was counted a single time. V and J are TRBV7-8 and TRBJ2-3; no clear D gene. Trimming took off 1 base at V and 0 bases at J, with 11 bases between the two ends. The CDR3 contains 16 residues. Per germline, CDR1 SGHVS and CDR2 FQNEAQ. CDR3 nucleotide sequence: TGTGCCAGCAGCTTAGAGCGCTTGAGAAGCACAGATACGCAGTATTTT. It encodes CASSLERLRSTDTQYF.

This chain links TRBV20-1 with TRBJ2-4, with 7 bases identical to TRBD2. CDR3 size: 16 residues. V lost 5 bases to trimming and J lost 0 bases; unmatched junction nucleotides: 10. Germline loops: CDR1 DFQATT, CDR2 SNEGSKA (reference sequence). CDR3 in DNA: TGCAGTGCTCATCACGGACCTAGCGGAGCCAAAAACATTCAGTACTTC. It codes for CSAHHGPSGAKNIQYF.

The chain uses TRBV6-5 and TRBJ2-7; no reliable D call. The V end lost 5 bases, the J end lost 9 bases, and 11 bases lay between the germline ends. CDR3 length: 11 amino acids. The germline gives CDR1 MNHEY, CDR2 SVGAGI. The CDR3 is CASSHNRLQYF. The CDR3 DNA reads TGTGCCAGCAGTCACAACCGTTTGCAGTACTTC.

This clonotype was seen only once. The chain joins TRBV4-2 to TRBJ2-1, with 10 bases identical to TRBD2. CDR3 length: 17 residues. Looked up from germline, CDR1 is LGHNA and CDR2 is YNFKEQ. V was pared by 0 bases and J by 5 bases, with 7 bases of the junction left unmatched. As DNA, the CDR3 is TGTGCCAGCAGCCAAGACACTAGCGGGATGATGGACAATGAGCAGTTCTTC. Translation: CASSQDTSGMMDNEQFF.

This clonotype has more than one count but fewer than ten. CDR3 amino acids: CASSLVPGGYQPQHF. In DNA, the CDR3 is TGTGCCAGCAGCTTAGTTCCAGGGGGATATCAGCCCCAGCATTTT. This chain joins TRBV11-2 and TRBJ1-5; 7 bases align to TRBD1. Germline CDR1 is SGHAT and CDR2 is FQNNGV. The CDR3 extends over 15 amino acids. Trimming cost V 1 base and J 5 bases; bases outside gene matches: 5.